This paragraph reports one TCR beta chain. V was pared by 7 bases and J by 4 bases, with 14 bases of the junction left unmatched. Per the germline V gene, CDR1 is SNHLY and CDR2 is FYNNEI. CDR3 length equals 17 residues. These data originate in a study of T cells of healthy individuals. TCRdb reprocessed the 5' RACE reads with MiXCR, giving one entry per CDR3 protein. This sample has about 63,000 distinct CDR3 sequences, with around 16% found just once. This TCR was sampled from a human donor in good health. The V gene is TRBV2, the J gene TRBJ2-2, with 8 bases aligning to TRBD2. CDR3 protein: CASTTPPTGLGTGELFF. CDR3 in DNA: TGTGCCAGCACGACGCCGCCTACGGGACTAGGCACCGGGGAGCTGTTTTTT.